One sample yielded the 13 T cell receptor beta chains listed below, sequenced in a study of response to subunit inactivated influenza vaccine. TCRdb used MiXCR to reprocess the RT-PCR reads, holding one entry per CDR3 protein. Here the sample spans under 850,000 distinct CDR3 sequences, around 20% being singletons. Sample: PBMCs from blood, taken 4 to 6 days after vaccination. The receptor source for this set is a man in his fifties or sixties who received an inactivated influenza vaccine.

This clonotype has a handful of counts. The chain recombines TRBV20-1 with TRBJ2-7, with TRBD2 matching over 14 bases. The CDR3 is 18 amino acids. Germline loops: CDR1 DFQATT, CDR2 SNEGSKA (reference sequence). The J segment lost 2 bases and the V segment lost 5 bases, leaving 14 bases of the junction unmatched. CDR3 sequence: CSAPPGTSGSKYPYEQYF. DNA of the CDR3: TGCAGTGCTCCCCCCGGGACTAGCGGGAGCAAGTACCCCTACGAGCAGTACTTC.

V is TRBV5-1 and J is TRBJ2-3; TRBD1 matches 9 bases. The V and J ends lost 4 bases and 5 bases, in that order; junction bases with no gene match: 8. Germline V lookup: CDR1 SGHRS, CDR2 YFSETQ. The CDR3 is 15 amino acids. CDR3 DNA: TGCGCCAGCAGCGGCCGGGACAGGGCGGGAGATACGCAGTATTTT. This translates into CASSGRDRAGDTQYF.

CDR3 sequence (DNA): TGTGCCATCAGTGAGGCGGACAGGGGGGGGGAGACCCAGTACTTC. This codes for CAISEADRGGETQYF. The V gene is TRBV10-3, the J gene TRBJ2-5; 10 positions match TRBD1. The CDR3 length is 15 residues. Germline V CDR1 and CDR2: ENHRY, SYGVKD. V gave up 2 bases and J gave up 5 bases; unmatched junction bases: 5.

This clonotype was counted a few times. This chain uses TRBV28 with TRBJ2-3; D gene unclear. The CDR3 covers 12 residues. The germline gives CDR1 MDHEN, CDR2 SYDVKM. V was pared by 8 bases and J by 0 bases, with 6 bases between. The CDR3 DNA reads as TGTGCCAGCGAGTCTAGCACAGATACGCAGTATTTT. As protein: CASESSTDTQYF.

The sample holds a few counts of this clonotype. The gene calls are TRBV7-8 and TRBJ2-1, with TRBD2 matching 7 bases. This CDR3 is built from 16 residues. Looked up from germline, CDR1 is SGHVS and CDR2 is FQNEAQ. V gave up 2 bases and J gave up 7 bases; unmatched junction bases: 11. The CDR3 reads CASSLYASGIDNEQFF. CDR3 nucleotide sequence: TGTGCCAGCAGCTTATATGCTAGCGGAATAGATAATGAGCAGTTCTTC.

The chain links TRBV20-1 to TRBJ2-2; D could derive from TRBD1 or TRBD2 (6 bases each). The CDR3 has 13 amino acids. Trimming took 3 bases from V and 5 from J, leaving 10 bases between them. Germline values: CDR1 DFQATT, CDR2 SNEGSKA (reference sequence). The CDR3 DNA sequence: TGCAGTGCTAGTATAGGGGGGACCGGGGAGCTGTTTTTT. Encoded protein: CSASIGGTGELFF.

The genes are TRBV15 and TRBJ2-3, with D maybe TRBD1 (6 bases). Germline V CDR1 and CDR2: LNHNV, YYDKDF (reference sequence). V was shortened by 2 bases and J by 5 bases, with 8 bases between the two germline ends. The CDR3 consists of 13 residues. As DNA, the CDR3 is TGTGCCACCAGCAGAAGGACAGTAGATACGCAGTATTTT. This gives the protein CATSRRTVDTQYF.

This clonotype was counted a few times. The CDR3 loop reads CSASDPRGGTEAFF. The CDR3 coding sequence is TGCAGTGCTAGCGACCCCAGAGGGGGCACTGAAGCTTTCTTT. The chain couples TRBV20-1 to TRBJ1-1; TRBD1 might be the D (6 bases). This CDR3 contains 14 residues. V lost 3 bases, J lost 4 bases, and 15 bases lay in between. The germline V gene encodes CDR1 DFQATT and CDR2 SNEGSKA (reference sequence).

This clonotype was seen a few times. This rearrangement joins TRBV20-1 to TRBJ1-4; D is perhaps TRBD1 (5 bases). This CDR3 comprises 16 residues. Looked up from germline, CDR1 is DFQATT and CDR2 is SNEGSKA (reference sequence). V was shortened by 0 bases and J by 0 bases, with 11 bases between the two germline ends. The DNA for the CDR3 is TGCAGTGCTAGAGATGTGGGGGGGTCAACTAATGAAAAACTGTTTTTT. Residues: CSARDVGGSTNEKLFF.

This clonotype came up many times. The chain carries TRBV20-1 and TRBJ2-3; D unclear. Germline values: CDR1 DFQATT, CDR2 SNEGSKA (reference sequence). Trimming pared 6 bases from V and 4 bases from J, leaving 20 bases between. The CDR3 consists of 15 residues. The CDR3 spells CSAPVLPHRADTQYF. The CDR3 coding sequence is TGCAGTGCCCCGGTGCTCCCCCACCGGGCAGATACGCAGTATTTT.

This chain links TRBV5-1 with TRBJ2-1, with D perhaps given as TRBD1 or TRBD2 (5 bases each). V was pared by 6 bases and J by 4 bases, with 14 bases between. CDR3 length: 14 amino acids. The V gene's germline CDR1 is SGHRS and CDR2 YFSETQ. The CDR3, as DNA: TGCGCCAGCAATAAGAGGGACCAGTACAATGAGCAGTTCTTC. Residues: CASNKRDQYNEQFF. The variable domain in full, completed from reference TRBV5-1 and TRBJ2-1, reads KAGVTQTPRYLIKTRGQQVTLSCSPISGHRSVSWYQQTPGQGLQFLFEYFSETQRNKGNFPGRFSGRQFSNSRSEMNVSTLELGDSALYLCASNKRDQYNEQFFGPGTRLTVL.

This clonotype showed up just a few times. The chain combines TRBV12-3 or TRBV12-4 with TRBJ2-3; 8 bases agree with TRBD2. Germline trimming cut 6 bases from V and 5 bases from J; bases unmatched to any gene: 10. CDR3 size: 15 residues. The DNA for the CDR3 is TGTGCCAGCAGACGTAGCGGGGAGGGCGGAGATACGCAGTATTTT. Its protein product is CASRRSGEGGDTQYF.

The rearrangement joins TRBV29-1 to TRBJ2-5; D unresolved. The CDR3 is 13 amino acids. Per germline, CDR1 SQVTM and CDR2 ANQGSEA. V lost 4 bases and J lost 4, with 13 bases in between. As DNA, the CDR3 is TGCAGCGTTGGGTTTTCTGACCGAGAGACCCAGTACTTC. Its protein product is CSVGFSDRETQYF.